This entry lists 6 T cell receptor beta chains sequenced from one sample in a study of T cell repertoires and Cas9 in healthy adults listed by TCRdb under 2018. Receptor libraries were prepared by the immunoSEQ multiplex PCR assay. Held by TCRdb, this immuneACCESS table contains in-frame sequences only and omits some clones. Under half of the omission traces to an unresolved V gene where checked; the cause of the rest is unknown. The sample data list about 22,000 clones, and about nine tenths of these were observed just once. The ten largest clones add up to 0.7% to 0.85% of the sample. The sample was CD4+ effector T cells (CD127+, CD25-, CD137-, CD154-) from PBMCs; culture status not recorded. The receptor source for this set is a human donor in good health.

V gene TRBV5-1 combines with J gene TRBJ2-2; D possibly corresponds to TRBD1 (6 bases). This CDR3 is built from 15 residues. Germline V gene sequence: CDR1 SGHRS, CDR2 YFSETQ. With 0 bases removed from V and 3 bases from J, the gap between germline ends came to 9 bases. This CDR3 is CASSLGTDYTGELFF. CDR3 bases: TGCGCCAGCAGCTTGGGGACAGATTACACCGGGGAGCTGTTTTTT.

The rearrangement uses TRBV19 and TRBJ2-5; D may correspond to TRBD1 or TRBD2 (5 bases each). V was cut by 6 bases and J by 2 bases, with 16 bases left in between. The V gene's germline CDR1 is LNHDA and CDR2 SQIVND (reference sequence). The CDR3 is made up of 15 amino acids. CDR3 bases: TGTGCCAGTAGAGTAACCGGGACGGCACAAGAGACCCAGTACTTC. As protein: CASRVTGTAQETQYF.

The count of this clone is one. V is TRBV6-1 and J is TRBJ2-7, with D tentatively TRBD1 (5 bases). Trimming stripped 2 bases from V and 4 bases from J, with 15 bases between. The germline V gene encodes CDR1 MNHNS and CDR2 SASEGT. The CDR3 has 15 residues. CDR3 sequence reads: CASSEWGRSLYEQYF. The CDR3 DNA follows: TGTGCCAGCAGTGAATGGGGCAGGAGCCTTTACGAGCAGTACTTC.

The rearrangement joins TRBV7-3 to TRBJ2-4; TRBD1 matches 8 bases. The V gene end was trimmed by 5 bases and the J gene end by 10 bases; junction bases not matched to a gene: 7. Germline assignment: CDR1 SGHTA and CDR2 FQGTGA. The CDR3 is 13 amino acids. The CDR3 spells CASSLGTGGIQYF. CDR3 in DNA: TGTGCCAGCAGCCTCGGGACAGGTGGGATTCAGTACTTC.

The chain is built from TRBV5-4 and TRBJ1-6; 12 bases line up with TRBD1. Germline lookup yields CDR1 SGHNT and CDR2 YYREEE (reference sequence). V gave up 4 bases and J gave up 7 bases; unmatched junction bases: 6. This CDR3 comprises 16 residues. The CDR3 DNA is TGTGCCAGCAGCATACCGGGACAGGGGGCCAATTCACCCCTCCACTTT. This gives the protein CASSIPGQGANSPLHF.

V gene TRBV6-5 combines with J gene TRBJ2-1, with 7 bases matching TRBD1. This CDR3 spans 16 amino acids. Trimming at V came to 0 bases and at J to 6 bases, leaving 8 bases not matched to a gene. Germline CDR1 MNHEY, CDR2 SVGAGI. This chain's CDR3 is CASSYSPGQTPNEQFF. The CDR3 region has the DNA TGTGCCAGCAGTTACTCGCCGGGACAGACGCCCAATGAGCAGTTCTTC.